This entry concerns a single T cell receptor (beta chain). No cognate antigen has been identified for it. It has no much larger one-base neighbor in the sample; base qualities were not kept. The data belong to a study of T cell responses to AZD1222 COVID-19 vaccine listed by TCRdb under 2021. About the investigation overall: Because spike-specific TCR depth and breadth did not differ between the two schedules, AZD1222 recipients who got a second dose at roughly 4 weeks were pooled with those who got a second dose at roughly 12 weeks. TCR sequencing covered some 250 trial participants: 200 to 220 given two doses of AZD1222 and approximately 26 given two doses of MenACWY control vaccine. Trial participants were enrolled into age subgroups of 18-55, 56-69 and 70-plus years, which contained around 140, 26 and 57 TCR-sequenced participants, respectively.

Explained via the paper, the time point label denotes: baseline before first vaccination. Vaccinee samples were obtained from the UK trials COV001 and COV002, which included a single-blind randomized controlled phase 2/3 trial of AZD1222 (ChAdOx1 nCoV-19) in healthy adults. For TCRbeta chain sequencing, PBMC samples from trial participants were taken at day 0 and at day 28 after the second dose. Points the paper makes about the study in general: In the small 56-69-year group, the increase in depth fell short of significance, most likely because of low power. Most participants were white British and females outnumbered males, and the authors suggested that clonal diversity may have been underestimated. The whole spike protein was spanned by vaccine-associated CD4 TCRs, and dominant responses were seen in regions 160-218 and 743-854. Conclusions about previously exposed vaccinees are limited, since just a handful of AZD1222 recipients were seropositive for SARS-CoV-2 at baseline. Nearly half of unique spike-specific TCRs reportedly recognized epitopes outside regions mutated in the B.1.351 and B.1.1.7 variants. Spike-specific TCR breadth and depth rose significantly after two AZD1222 doses compared with day 0 and with MenACWY recipients. Because no day 14 peak-response samples were available, repertoires were characterized only after the peak T cell response.

The CDR3 regions of human TCRbeta chains were subjected to immunosequencing. Turning to the authors' computational methods: Repertoire TCRs were matched against a reference library of SARS-CoV-2-specific TCRs generated with the MIRA antigen-specificity platform. Breadth meant the fraction of unique TCRs that were SARS-CoV-2-associated, whereas depth meant the fraction of total T cells that were SARS-CoV-2-associated. Using the MIRA data, every spike-specific TCR was mapped to the spike region that the TCR reacted to and assigned to either a CD4 or a CD8 class. Log10-transformed breadth and depth values were compared by one-way ANOVA with Sidak's multiple comparisons tests. In TCRdb, the immuneACCESS table is reduced to in-frame sequences with V and J assigned. These tables do not hold every clone; where another copy was compared, an unresolved V gene accounts for under half, and the others remain unexplained. V, J and clone size reflect that table, while D and trimming were determined from the DNA. This sample lists roughly 140,000 clones; approximately 90% were detected once. 5% of the sample is in the top ten clones.

This clonotype was sampled from an adult in good health. The sequencing here drew on peripheral blood, taken on day 0 of AZD1222 vaccination.

The encoded CDR3 is CASSITGTSGKRSYNEQFF. The sequence in DNA is TGTGCCAGTAGTATAACCGGGACTAGCGGGAAGAGGTCCTACAATGAGCAGTTCTTC. The chain links TRBV19 with TRBJ2-1, with 13 central nucleotides matching TRBD2. The germline V end is reduced by 2 bases and the J end by 1 base; junction bases left unmatched: 8. CDR1 and CDR2 were assigned from the germline V gene (reference sequence) as LNHDA and SQIVND. The CDR3, cysteine through phenylalanine, is 19 amino acids long. The retained sequence is limited to the CDR3, 57 bases, with the frame set at the first base.